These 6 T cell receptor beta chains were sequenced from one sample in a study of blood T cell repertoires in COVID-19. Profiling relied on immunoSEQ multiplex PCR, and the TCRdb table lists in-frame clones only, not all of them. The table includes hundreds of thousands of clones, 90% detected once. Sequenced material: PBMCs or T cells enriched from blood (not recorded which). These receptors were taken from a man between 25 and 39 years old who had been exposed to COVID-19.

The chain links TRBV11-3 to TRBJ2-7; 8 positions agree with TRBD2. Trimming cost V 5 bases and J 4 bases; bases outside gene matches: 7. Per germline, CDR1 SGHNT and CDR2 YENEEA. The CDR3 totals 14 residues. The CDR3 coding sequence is TGTGCCAGCAGCCTTCGGGGGGGCTCGTACGAGCAGTACTTC. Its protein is CASSLRGGSYEQYF.

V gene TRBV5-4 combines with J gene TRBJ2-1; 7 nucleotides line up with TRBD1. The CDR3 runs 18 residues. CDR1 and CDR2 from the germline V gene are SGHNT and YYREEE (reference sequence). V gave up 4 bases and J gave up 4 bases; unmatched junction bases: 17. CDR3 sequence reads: CASSQRRDSRNKYNEQFF. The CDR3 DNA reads TGTGCCAGCAGCCAGAGACGGGACAGCCGAAATAAATACAATGAGCAGTTCTTC.

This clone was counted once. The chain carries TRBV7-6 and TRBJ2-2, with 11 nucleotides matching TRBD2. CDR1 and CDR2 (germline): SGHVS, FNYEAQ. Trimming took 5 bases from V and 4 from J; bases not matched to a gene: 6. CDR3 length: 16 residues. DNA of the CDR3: TGTGCCAGCAGCCCGTTGGGACTAGCGGTCACCGGGGAGCTGTTTTTT. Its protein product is CASSPLGLAVTGELFF.

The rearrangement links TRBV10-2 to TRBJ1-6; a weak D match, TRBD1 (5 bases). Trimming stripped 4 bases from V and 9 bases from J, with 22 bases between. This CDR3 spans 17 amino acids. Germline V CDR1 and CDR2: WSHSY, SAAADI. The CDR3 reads CASSVTPHAGEGSPLHF. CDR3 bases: TGCGCCAGCAGTGTGACCCCCCATGCGGGGGAGGGTTCACCCCTCCACTTT.

The CDR3 DNA reads as TGTGCCTGGGCCCGGGACAGGGGGACTGAAGCTTTCTTT. Protein sequence: CAWARDRGTEAFF. V usage is TRBV30 and J usage is TRBJ1-1, with 11 bases lining up with TRBD1. CDR3 size: 13 residues. Germline V CDR1 and CDR2: GTSNPN, SVGIG (reference sequence). The V segment lost 5 bases and the J segment 5 bases; nucleotides outside the gene matches: 4. Complete variable domain (other parts from reference TRBV30 and TRBJ1-1): SQTIHQWPATLVQPVGSPLSLECTVEGTSNPNLYWYRQAAGRGLQLLFYSVGIGQISSEVPQNLSASRPQDRQFILSSKKLLLSDSGFYLCAWARDRGTEAFFGQGTRLTVV.

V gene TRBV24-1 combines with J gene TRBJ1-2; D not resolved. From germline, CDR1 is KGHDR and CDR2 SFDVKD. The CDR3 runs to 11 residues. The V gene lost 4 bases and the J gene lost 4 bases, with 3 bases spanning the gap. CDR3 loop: CATSDGYGYTF. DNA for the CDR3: TGTGCCACCAGTGACGGCTATGGCTACACCTTC.